The 12 T cell receptor beta chains presented below share a single source sample, sequenced in a study of beta chain features in type 1 diabetes. These receptors' targets are unknown. Findings and limits, study-wide: In every one of the four CD4+ subsets, TCRB CDR3s were moderately but significantly shorter in Type 1 diabetes patients.

Every isolated RNA sample was fully reverse transcribed, so sequencing captured expressed TCRB transcripts. The protocol was immunoSEQ multiplex PCR, while the TCRdb copy is restricted to in-frame clones and leaves out a portion. Of about 660,000 clones in the sample, around 15% were seen once. The source material was naive CD4+ T cells from blood. The receptors were gathered from a man in his late teens or twenties with type 1 diabetes.

This clone was seen a single time. J is TRBJ1-5 and V is TRBV7-2, with 9 bases matching TRBD1. There are 16 residues in the CDR3. Trimming cost V 6 bases and J 7 bases; bases outside gene matches: 13. From germline, CDR1 is SGHTA and CDR2 FQGNSA. The CDR3 DNA reads TGTGCCAGCAGTTCGAATAACAGGGGGCTCTGGCAGCCCCAGCATTTT. Translating gives CASSSNNRGLWQPQHF.

This clone was found a few times. V usage is TRBV9 and J usage is TRBJ1-2; D unclear. Germline V gives CDR1 SGDLS, CDR2 YYNGEE. CDR3 size: 13 residues. V dropped 3 bases and J dropped 4 bases, with 10 bases sitting between them. The CDR3 here is CASSADGTYGYTF. The CDR3 DNA sequence: TGTGCCAGCAGCGCAGACGGAACCTATGGCTACACCTTC. Supplemented by reference TRBV9 and TRBJ1-2, the full variable domain reads DSGVTQTPKHLITATGQRVTLRCSPRSGDLSVYWYQQSLDQGLQFLIQYYNGEERAKGNILERFSAQQFPDLHSELNLSSLELGDSALYFCASSADGTYGYTFGSGTRLTVV.

This clone was seen a single time. The V call is TRBV28, the J call TRBJ1-2; D remains ambiguous. Germline CDR1 reads MDHEN; CDR2 reads SYDVKM. The CDR3 contains 13 residues. Trimming shortened V by 3 bases and J by 4 bases, and 9 bases separated the two germline ends. CDR3 amino acids: CASSFRLIYGYTF. As DNA, the CDR3 is TGTGCCAGCAGTTTTAGACTTATCTATGGCTACACCTTC.

The V call is TRBV30, the J call TRBJ2-7; D is undetermined. V was shortened by 3 bases and J by 3 bases, with 9 bases between the two germline ends. The CDR3 consists of 12 residues. CDR1 is GTSNPN, CDR2 SVGIG, per germline (reference sequence). CDR3 DNA sequence: TGTGCCTGGAGGACCGGAAACTACGAGCAGTACTTC. Translation gives CAWRTGNYEQYF.

There are a few counts of this clone. The chain has TRBV7-9 and TRBJ2-7, with 8 bases aligning to TRBD1. Germline V lookup: CDR1 SEHNR, CDR2 FQNEAQ (reference sequence). Trimming removed 3 bases from V and 6 bases from J; junction bases left unmatched: 1. The CDR3 loop spans 12 amino acids. CDR3 sequence reads: CASSFDRGEQYF. The CDR3 nucleotides are TGTGCCAGCAGCTTCGACAGGGGCGAGCAGTACTTC.

This clone was detected only a few times. The chain combines TRBV4-1 with TRBJ1-4; TRBD1 is a possible D gene (6 bases). The CDR3 totals 15 residues. Trimming took off 3 bases at V and 5 bases at J, with 13 bases between the two ends. Looked up from germline, CDR1 is MGHRA and CDR2 is YSYEKL. The CDR3, as DNA: TGCGCCAGCAGCCAGACAGGCGAGGCCAATGAAAAACTGTTTTTT. Translation gives CASSQTGEANEKLFF.

In its sample, this clone was seen a few times. The gene calls are TRBV4-3 and TRBJ2-7; D gene ambiguous. V was clipped by 0 bases and J by 4 bases, with 13 bases between them. The length of the CDR3 is 15 residues. In germline, CDR1 is LGHNA, CDR2 YSLEER. CDR3 sequence reads: CASSQDRISSYEQYF. The CDR3 region has the DNA TGCGCCAGCAGCCAAGATCGTATTTCGAGTTACGAGCAGTACTTC.

This clone came up a few times. The chain combines TRBV6-5 with TRBJ2-7; 7 positions match TRBD1. Germline loops: CDR1 MNHEY, CDR2 SVGAGI. This CDR3 contains 14 residues. V lost 6 bases to trimming and J lost 3 bases; unmatched junction nucleotides: 8. CDR3 region: CASRPLGTDYEQYF. As DNA, the CDR3 is TGTGCCAGCAGACCCTTGGGGACAGACTACGAGCAGTACTTC.

The chain recombines TRBV6-1 with TRBJ1-3; D unresolved. The CDR3 is made up of 15 amino acids. The V gene's germline CDR1 is MNHNS and CDR2 SASEGT. Deletions cut 3 bases from V and 4 bases from J, with 13 bases between. The CDR3: CASSDYRGTGNTIYF. CDR3 DNA sequence: TGTGCCAGCAGTGACTATCGGGGAACAGGAAACACCATATATTTT.

The gene calls are TRBV7-9 and TRBJ2-7, with 8 bases identical to TRBD1. From germline, CDR1 is SEHNR and CDR2 FQNEAQ (reference sequence). J lost 3 bases, V lost 4 bases, and 8 bases had no gene match. The CDR3 sequence is 15 residues long. For the CDR3, the DNA is TGTGCCAGCAGCTCCGGACAGGGTAGGGGCTACGAGCAGTACTTC. As protein: CASSSGQGRGYEQYF.

This clone was seen more than once but under ten times. V usage is TRBV6-5 and J usage is TRBJ2-7, with D perhaps TRBD1 (7 bases). V lost 10 bases, J lost 5 bases, and 18 bases lay in between. The CDR3 length is 13 residues. Germline V lookup: CDR1 MNHEY, CDR2 SVGAGI. The chain's CDR3 is CATRQGGPNEQYF. The CDR3 nucleotides read TGTGCCACAAGACAGGGAGGCCCAAACGAGCAGTACTTC.

This clone was counted a few times. The chain employs TRBV7-2 and TRBJ2-1; 10 nucleotides align to TRBD2. The CDR3 covers 15 residues. Germline CDR1 reads SGHTA; CDR2 reads FQGNSA. The V segment lost 1 base and the J segment 6 bases; nucleotides outside the gene matches: 3. The CDR3 nucleotides read TGTGCCAGCAGCTTAGTAGCGGGGGGCTCCAATGAGCAGTTCTTC. It specifies CASSLVAGGSNEQFF.